This TCR beta chain was sequenced in a study of shared clonotypes between healthy human individuals. General observations from the study: When naive CD4 clonotypes were compared across a few donors, approximately 5% were shared. Clonotypes which were not shared had lower generation probabilities than clonotypes that all four donors shared. Estimated richness was generally greater in naive than memory subsets.

CD45RO-negative, CCR7-selected cells formed the naive CD8 fraction, which excluded terminally differentiated effector memory CD45RA+ cells. Germline V gene data show CDR1 as SGHAT and CDR2 as FQNNGV. This CDR3 is 15 amino acids long. Trimming removed 5 bases from V and 4 bases from J, with 15 bases in between. In this sample, this clone turned up once. Its antigen is currently unknown. Original analysis: Junction-only sequences produced by ImmunoSEQ had no quality scores, so filtering differed. TCRdb's table, derived via immunoSEQ multiplex PCR, lists solely in-frame clones and lacks some. Clone size and V and J calls were adopted from that table, with D and trimming inferred from the DNA. The sample records nearly 2 million clones, approximately 94% being singletons.

Sequenced: naive CD8+ T cells sorted from blood. The source is a man between 18 and 35 years old in good health. The V gene is TRBV11-2, the J gene TRBJ2-1; weak D call: TRBD1 (5 bases). CDR3: CASSPSMGQYNEQFF. CDR3 nucleotides: TGTGCCAGCAGCCCCTCTATGGGGCAGTACAATGAGCAGTTCTTC.